A single sample gave rise to the 29 T cell receptor beta chains below, sequenced in a study of blood T cell repertoires in COVID-19. The protocol was immunoSEQ multiplex PCR, while the TCRdb copy is restricted to in-frame clones and leaves out a portion. This sample yields 330,000 or so clones, of which approximately 89% are seen a single time; about 3.9% belongs to the top ten. The specimen sequenced was peripheral blood. These receptors were obtained from an older woman with COVID-19, enrolled during active disease.

V usage is TRBV19 and J usage is TRBJ2-2; weak D call: TRBD2 (6 bases). CDR3 length equals 16 residues. The germline V gene encodes CDR1 LNHDA and CDR2 SQIVND (reference sequence). Trimming left V 2 bases short and J 6 bases short, with 16 bases between. CDR3 coding DNA: TGTGCCAGTAGTATAAGATCCGGGGGTGGGGCCGGGGAGCTGTTTTTT. Translated: CASSIRSGGGAGELFF.

This clone occurred once. The chain has TRBV3-1 (or the pseudogene TRBV3-2) and TRBJ1-2; weak D call: TRBD1 (5 bases). The germline V and J ends were trimmed by 4 bases and 6 bases, with 12 bases remaining between them. Germline V gene lookup returns CDR1 LGHDT and CDR2 YNNKEL (reference sequence). The CDR3 totals 13 residues. The CDR3 DNA follows: TGTGCCAGCAGCCTGACGGGGGAAAATGGCTACACCTTC. It codes for CASSLTGENGYTF.

The chain links TRBV4-2 to TRBJ1-6; 7 bases agree with TRBD1. The J segment lost 16 bases and the V segment lost 0 bases, leaving 6 bases of the junction unmatched. The CDR3 runs 13 residues. The V gene's germline CDR1 is LGHNA and CDR2 YNFKEQ. CDR3 loop: CASSQDRDSPLHF. As DNA, the CDR3 is TGTGCCAGCAGCCAAGATAGGGACAGTCCTCTCCACTTT.

The chain links TRBV14 to TRBJ1-2; the D is unclear. From germline, CDR1 is SGHDN and CDR2 FVKESK. This CDR3 spans 14 amino acids. V was clipped by 1 base and J by 4 bases, with 10 bases between them. The CDR3, as DNA: TGTGCCAGCAGCCAAGGAGGAGGCACCTATGGCTACACCTTC. This gives the protein CASSQGGGTYGYTF.

The CDR3 spells CASSLRTGGVGNQPQHF. As DNA, the CDR3 is TGTGCCAGCAGCTTAAGGACAGGGGGCGTGGGCAATCAGCCCCAGCATTTT. The V and J genes are TRBV5-6 and TRBJ1-5, with 11 bases aligning to TRBD1. The CDR3 has 17 amino acids. The germline V gene encodes CDR1 SGHDT and CDR2 YYEEEE. Trimming removed 2 bases from V and 2 bases from J; junction bases left unmatched: 6.

The chain is built from TRBV6-7 and TRBJ2-1; 11 bases align to TRBD2. TRBV6-7 is treated as an ORF (open reading frame) with a function not yet certain. V shed 6 bases, J shed 5 bases, and the junction held 12 bases outside the gene matches. The CDR3 contains 17 residues. CDR3 region: CASRPPPLGLADNEQFF. As DNA, the CDR3 is TGTGCCAGCAGGCCACCCCCCCTGGGACTAGCGGACAATGAGCAGTTCTTC.

The chain employs TRBV5-1 and TRBJ1-1; D remains ambiguous. Looked up from germline, CDR1 is SGHRS and CDR2 is YFSETQ. CDR3 length equals 14 residues. Trimming removed 2 bases at V and 0 bases at J, with 8 bases between. DNA of the CDR3: TGCGCCAGCAGCTTCCAGGTACTGAACACTGAAGCTTTCTTT. It translates to CASSFQVLNTEAFF.

The genes are TRBV9 and TRBJ1-2; D may be TRBD1 (5 bases). Trimming took off 7 bases at V and 8 bases at J, with 18 bases between the two ends. CDR3 length equals 13 residues. The germline CDR1 and CDR2 sequences are SGDLS and YYNGEE. The DNA for the CDR3 is TGTGCCAGCCACGGGCTCGGAGGGGAAGGCTACACCTTC. As protein: CASHGLGGEGYTF.

CDR3 amino acids: CASSLSGTPGGNTIYF. CDR3 sequence (DNA): TGTGCCAGCAGTTTATCCGGGACACCAGGAGGAAACACCATATATTTT. V and J are TRBV27 and TRBJ1-3; the D gene is possibly TRBD1 (6 bases). Germline V gives CDR1 MNHEY, CDR2 SMNVEV (reference sequence). There are 16 residues in the CDR3. The V end lost 0 bases, the J end lost 4 bases, and 13 bases lay between the germline ends.

V gene TRBV4-1 combines with J gene TRBJ1-5, with 7 positions matching TRBD1. CDR1 and CDR2 (germline): MGHRA, YSYEKL. The junction had 8 bases not matched to a gene; V was cut back by 2 bases and J by 7 bases. CDR3 length: 15 amino acids. CDR3 coding DNA: TGCGCCAGCAGCCAACAGGACACAGGGGTACAGCCCCAGCATTTT. Translated, it gives CASSQQDTGVQPQHF.

V gene TRBV5-4 combines with J gene TRBJ1-1, with TRBD1 as a possible D gene (6 bases). CDR3 length: 13 residues. The ends were cut back, 3 bases at V and 5 bases at J, with 11 bases in the middle. CDR1 is SGHNT, CDR2 YYREEE, per germline (reference sequence). The DNA of the CDR3 is TGTGCCAGCAGCTCGGAAGGGGGAACTGAAGCTTTCTTT. Protein product: CASSSEGGTEAFF.

CDR3 sequence (DNA): TGCGCCAGCAAAATGCAGGGATTCACTGAAGCTTTCTTT. This encodes CASKMQGFTEAFF. J is TRBJ1-1 and V is TRBV5-1; D is perhaps TRBD1 (5 bases). Trimming removed 6 bases from V and 4 bases from J, with 13 bases in between. CDR1 is SGHRS, CDR2 YFSETQ, per germline. The CDR3 runs 13 residues. The entire variable domain, with the rest obtained from reference TRBV5-1 and TRBJ1-1, is as follows: KAGVTQTPRYLIKTRGQQVTLSCSPISGHRSVSWYQQTPGQGLQFLFEYFSETQRNKGNFPGRFSGRQFSNSRSEMNVSTLELGDSALYLCASKMQGFTEAFFGQGTRLTVV.

V and J are TRBV3-1 (or the pseudogene TRBV3-2) and TRBJ2-7; 8 positions match TRBD1. Germline lookup yields CDR1 LGHDT and CDR2 YNNKEL (reference sequence). V dropped 1 base and J dropped 0; count of bases not matched to a gene: 11. This CDR3 region has 18 residues. The CDR3: CASSQGGDRWVSSYEQYF. The DNA for the CDR3 is TGTGCCAGCAGCCAAGGTGGGGACAGGTGGGTAAGCTCCTACGAGCAGTACTTC.

A word on this clone: Different DNA sequences within this sample yield the same CDR3. This chain uses TRBV18 with TRBJ1-6, with 9 bases lining up with TRBD1. The V gene's germline CDR1 is KGHSH and CDR2 LQKENI. The CDR3 totals 15 residues. V was pared by 0 bases and J by 6 bases, with 0 bases of the junction left unmatched. CDR3 in amino acids: CASSPPDRGNSPLHF. The CDR3 bases are TGTGCCAGCTCACCACCGGACAGGGGTAATTCACCCCTCCACTTT.

The DNA for the CDR3 is TGTGCCAGCAGAGCCGGGACAGGCAATCAGCCCCAGCATTTT. Translated, it gives CASRAGTGNQPQHF. The J gene is TRBJ1-5, the V gene TRBV7-8, with 7 bases fitting TRBD1. From germline, CDR1 is SGHVS and CDR2 FQNEAQ. The CDR3 contains 14 residues. V lost 6 bases and J lost 2; bases outside the gene matches: 4.

J is TRBJ1-1 and V is TRBV18; D possibly corresponds to TRBD1 (6 bases). This CDR3 spans 14 amino acids. In germline, CDR1 is KGHSH, CDR2 LQKENI. The germline V and J ends were trimmed by 0 bases and 13 bases, with 18 bases remaining between them. The CDR3, as DNA: TGTGCCAGCTCACCACCGGTACAAACAGGGATGGTTTTCTTT. Its translation: CASSPPVQTGMVFF.

The chain recombines TRBV29-1 with TRBJ2-4; D is uncertain. Per the germline V gene, CDR1 is SQVTM and CDR2 is ANQGSEA. The CDR3 covers 13 residues. The germline V and J ends were trimmed by 6 bases and 0 bases, with 9 bases remaining between them. The CDR3 nucleotides read TGCAGCGTCGAACCACTAGCCAAAAACATTCAGTACTTC. Protein product: CSVEPLAKNIQYF.

The chain recombines TRBV7-2 with TRBJ1-1; D uncertain. Per the germline V gene, CDR1 is SGHTA and CDR2 is FQGNSA. Trimming removed 5 bases at V and 0 bases at J, with 10 bases between. CDR3 length equals 14 residues. The CDR3 loop is CASSVGYMNTEAFF. CDR3 in DNA: TGTGCCAGCAGCGTAGGATACATGAACACTGAAGCTTTCTTT.

Concerning this clone itself: At one of its ends the junction is not consistent with the germline gene, which may arise from a read error. V is TRBV10-1 and J is TRBJ2-7; possibly TRBD2 for D (5 bases). Germline-derived CDR1 and CDR2 are WNHNN and SYGVQD (reference sequence). CDR3 length: 13 residues. CDR3 amino acids: CASSGEQPYAQYF. CDR3 nucleotide sequence: TGCGCCAGCAGTGGGGAGCAGCCCTACGCGCAGTACTTC.

This clone was recorded once. This chain links TRBV1 with TRBJ2-3; no check of the table's D call, TRBD2, against the DNA was made. TRBV1 is a recognized pseudogene. The CDR3 extends over 14 amino acids. The CDR3 DNA is TGCACCAGCAGCCTTCCCGCGAACACAGATACGCAGTATTTT. It is translated as CTSSLPANTDTQYF.

This CDR3 is CASSLDDRGSAFF. The CDR3 nucleotides are TGCGCCAGCAGCTTGGATGACAGGGGCTCAGCTTTCTTT. The V call is TRBV5-1, the J call TRBJ1-1; 8 nucleotides line up with TRBD1. Germline CDR1 is SGHRS and CDR2 is YFSETQ. The CDR3 loop spans 13 amino acids. The junction had 5 bases not matched to a gene; V was cut back by 0 bases and J by 10 bases. The full variable domain, completed using reference TRBV5-1 and TRBJ1-1, is KAGVTQTPRYLIKTRGQQVTLSCSPISGHRSVSWYQQTPGQGLQFLFEYFSETQRNKGNFPGRFSGRQFSNSRSEMNVSTLELGDSALYLCASSLDDRGSAFFGQGTRLTVV.

The chain joins TRBV5-1 to TRBJ2-6; 8 bases fit TRBD2. Germline V gene lookup returns CDR1 SGHRS and CDR2 YFSETQ. This CDR3 spans 18 amino acids. J lost 2 bases, V lost 1 base, and 8 bases had no gene match. The CDR3 reads CASSLRGGQYAGANVLTF. The CDR3 DNA reads TGCGCCAGCAGCTTGCGGGGGGGCCAGTACGCTGGGGCCAACGTCCTGACTTTC.

This sequence joins TRBV6-5 and TRBJ2-5, with 12 bases identical to TRBD2. In germline, CDR1 is MNHEY, CDR2 SVGAGI. The CDR3 is made up of 14 amino acids. V shed 10 bases and J 5 bases; nucleotides not matched to a gene: 8. The CDR3 protein is CATRLAGVGETQYF. CDR3 coding DNA: TGTGCCACCCGACTAGCGGGGGTGGGGGAGACCCAGTACTTC.

CDR3 sequence reads: CASSPGGHQNTGELFF. In DNA form, the CDR3 reads TGTGCCAGCAGCCCAGGGGGACACCAGAACACCGGGGAGCTGTTTTTT. The J gene is TRBJ2-2, the V gene TRBV7-2; 7 nucleotides match TRBD1. Germline trimming cut 5 bases from V and 1 base from J; bases unmatched to any gene: 7. The germline V gene encodes CDR1 SGHTA and CDR2 FQGNSA. The CDR3 is 16 residues long. Full variable domain (missing parts from reference TRBV7-2 and TRBJ2-2): GAGVSQSPSNKVTEKGKDVELRCDPISGHTALYWYRQSLGQGLEFLIYFQGNSAPDKSGLPSDRFSAERTGGSVSTLTIQRTQQEDSAVYLCASSPGGHQNTGELFFGEGSRLTVL.

The J gene is TRBJ1-5, the V gene TRBV7-3; no clear D gene. Germline V CDR1 and CDR2: SGHTA, FQGTGA. Trimming shortened V by 5 bases and J by 7 bases, and 18 bases separated the two germline ends. The CDR3 extends over 15 amino acids. CDR3 sequence: CASSPHRESRQPQHF. CDR3 sequence (DNA): TGTGCCAGCAGCCCCCATCGAGAATCAAGACAGCCCCAGCATTTT.

In DNA form, the CDR3 reads TGTGCCAGCAGCTTAGATCCACGGGGGAGGGTTAGGAACACTGAAGCTTTCTTT. Translating gives CASSLDPRGRVRNTEAFF. This rearrangement joins TRBV7-9 to TRBJ1-1; maybe TRBD1 (5 bases). The CDR3 is made up of 18 amino acids. The V gene lost 1 base and the J gene lost 1 base, with 19 bases spanning the gap. Germline V lookup: CDR1 SEHNR, CDR2 FQNEAQ (reference sequence).

The rearrangement links TRBV5-1 to TRBJ2-5; D may be TRBD2 (6 bases). V was clipped by 0 bases and J by 4 bases, with 13 bases between them. CDR1 and CDR2 (germline): SGHRS, YFSETQ. The CDR3 length is 15 residues. CDR3 residues: CASSLGGDPRETQYF. CDR3 DNA: TGCGCCAGCAGCTTGGGCGGGGACCCAAGAGAGACCCAGTACTTC. Full variable domain (outside the CDR3, taken from reference TRBV5-1 and TRBJ2-5): KAGVTQTPRYLIKTRGQQVTLSCSPISGHRSVSWYQQTPGQGLQFLFEYFSETQRNKGNFPGRFSGRQFSNSRSEMNVSTLELGDSALYLCASSLGGDPRETQYFGPGTRLLVL.

V and J are TRBV19 and TRBJ1-2; 7 positions match TRBD1. Unmatched junction bases numbered 11, after V lost 6 bases and J lost 7 bases. CDR1 and CDR2 from the germline V gene are LNHDA and SQIVND (reference sequence). There are 14 residues in the CDR3. The CDR3 DNA is TGTGCCAGTAGCTTTACCGGGACAGCCGGTGGCTACACCTTC. It codes for CASSFTGTAGGYTF. The whole variable domain, remainder taken from reference TRBV19 and TRBJ1-2, is DGGITQSPKYLFRKEGQNVTLSCEQNLNHDAMYWYRQDPGQGLRLIYYSQIVNDFQKGDIAEGYSVSREKKESFPLTVTSAQKNPTAFYLCASSFTGTAGGYTFGSGTRLTVV.

The V call is TRBV12-3 or TRBV12-4, the J call TRBJ1-6; D perhaps matches TRBD1 (5 bases). V lost 5 bases, J lost 14 bases, and 13 bases lay in between. The CDR3 has 12 residues. CDR3 sequence: CASSRTGVSLHF. CDR3 nucleotide sequence: TGTGCCAGCAGTCGTACGGGGGTCTCCCTCCACTTT.